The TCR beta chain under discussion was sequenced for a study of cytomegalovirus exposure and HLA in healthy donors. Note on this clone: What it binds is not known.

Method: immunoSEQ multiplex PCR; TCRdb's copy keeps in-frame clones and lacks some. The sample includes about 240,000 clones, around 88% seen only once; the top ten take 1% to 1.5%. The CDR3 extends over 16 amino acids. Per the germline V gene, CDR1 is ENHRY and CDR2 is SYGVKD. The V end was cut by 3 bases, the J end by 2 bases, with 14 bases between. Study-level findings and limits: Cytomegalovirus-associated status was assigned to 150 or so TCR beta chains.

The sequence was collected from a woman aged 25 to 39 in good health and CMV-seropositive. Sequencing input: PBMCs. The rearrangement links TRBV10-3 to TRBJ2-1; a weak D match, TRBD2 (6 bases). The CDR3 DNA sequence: TGTGCCATCAGTGATGTTACGGAGGGCCCCTACAATGAGCAGTTCTTC. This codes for CAISDVTEGPYNEQFF.